This paragraph covers one TCR beta chain sequence. Its target antigen remains unknown. No quality values exist for individual bases; no much larger clone is one base distant. This sample was taken from a study of T cells in Graves' hyperthyroidism and ophthalmopathy (dated 2019 in TCRdb). Regarding the research as a whole: To identify TCR V-J signatures that set the groups apart, the researchers used a discovery cohort of 100 or so patients, made up of under 50 with Graves' ophthalmopathy and 57 with stable Graves' hyperthyroidism. The study also compared thyroid tissue and blood T-cell repertoires from 5 to 7 Graves' hyperthyroidism patients. After sampling, hyperthyroidism patients received methimazole starting at 30 mg daily, and ophthalmopathy patients received high-dose intravenous methylprednisolone. Prospective prediction of ophthalmopathy was tested in an independent validation cohort of 18 to 20 hyperthyroidism patients and 17 patients who later progressed to ophthalmopathy. The paper reports TCR Vbeta CDR3 sequencing of about 140 peripheral blood samples: under 45 ophthalmopathy, fewer than 80 hyperthyroidism and approximately 17 progressor patients. For training and testing, the 80 to 100 patients in the discovery cohort were randomly divided in a 7:3 ratio.

The TCR beta CDR3 regions were amplified from the RNA transcripts. The first round of RT-PCR for the TCR CDR3 was performed with the HTBI primer set and the Qiagen OneStep RT-PCR kit. Libraries were constructed in a second round of multiplex PCR, after which size selection and purification were carried out. Sequencing of the libraries was done on an Illumina HiSeq2000 using paired-end 100 bp reads. In the authors' own workflow: SOAPnuke was used to process the raw data, removing reads that contained adapters or uncalled bases, had a mean Phred below 15, or lacked an exact match to the constant primer or identifier. High-quality paired reads were merged using COPE v1.2.5, and each unique nucleotide sequence was defined as a clonotype. MiTCR v1.1 was used to align the clonotypes against IMGT TRBV, TRBD and TRBJ reference segments. The analysis included only V-J combinations with a frequency above 0.0001, which together covered 99.2% of the repertoires. The TCS score was defined as F50 (clonal expansion) divided by E x V (chaos), with BLOSUM62-based TCRdist calculated between CDR3 peptides within each V-J. Welch's t-statistics and random forest reduced 514 V-J features to about 13, which were used in a naive Bayes classifier (R e1071). Thyroid-blood repertoire similarity was quantified with the Morisita-Horn index. TCRdb reran the public reads through fastp at Q25 and MiXCR, keeping productive beta chains. CDR3 protein sequences are deduplicated, and each keeps its most common genes and DNA. It is TCRdb's table, rather than the study itself, that gives the V and J calls and clone size. For this sample the table gives roughly 500,000 distinct CDR3 sequences, of which 46% were detected only once. Jointly, the top ten make up roughly 45% of the sample.

What the work shows at the level of the full study, not this receptor alone: In validation, the model predicted progression to ophthalmopathy a median of about 6.8 months before onset, with about 67% sensitivity and 72.22% specificity. Most expanded thyroid clonotypes (frequency above 0.001) were also detected in blood, suggesting blood repertoires may reflect thyroid immune responses. Sample size was not statistically predetermined, and investigators were not blinded to group allocation. A 13 V-J signature model separated ophthalmopathy from stable hyperthyroidism, with around 90% sensitivity and about 81% specificity in cross-validation and 80%/75% in testing.

V loses 5 bases of germline sequence and J loses 6 bases, and the interval between the two ends is 8 bases. The CDR3, cysteine through phenylalanine, is 12 amino acids long. Solely the CDR3 DNA is kept, with 36 bases framed from the first base. According to the germline V gene, CDR1 reads SGHTA and CDR2 reads FQGNSA. Exclusion was applied to patients with uncontrolled infections, other autoimmune diseases, pregnancy or lactation. Clinical symptoms, serum thyroxine and TRAb, thyroid ultrasound, and orbital computed tomography formed the basis for the diagnoses. Total RNA was extracted using Trizol reagent, and RNA quality was assessed on an Agilent 2100 Bioanalyzer.

The V and J segments used are TRBV7-2 and TRBJ1-5; confidence is insufficient to name the D gene. Sequences were obtained from peripheral blood or thyroid tissue (not recorded which). The receptor comes from an adult woman with Graves' disease, either hyperthyroidism or ophthalmopathy (not recorded which). The CDR3 reads CASSRSSQPQHF. The nucleotide sequence reads as follows: TGTGCCAGCAGCCGTAGTTCTCAGCCCCAGCATTTT.